This passage covers 20 T cell receptor beta chains from one sample sequenced in a study of T-cell memory formation after mild COVID-19 (TCRdb year 2021). Libraries were built with 5' RACE. The instrument was an Illumina NovaSeq 6000. The raw public reads went through TCRdb reprocessing: fastp at Q25, MiXCR clone calling, in-frame beta chains kept. Each CDR3 protein appears once, grouped with its most common genes and DNA. This sample comprises around 150,000 distinct CDR3 sequences, approximately 14% of them detected only once. The ten most abundant clones make up 13% to 15% of the sample. Material: PBMCs or a T cell subset sorted from them (not recorded which). The receptors were sampled from an adult woman who had mild COVID-19 (a few samples of this study predate the infection). The sample titles of this study are shuffled in the database, so cell type and time point are left out; the donor was told from shared clones.

This chain links TRBV7-7 with TRBJ2-1, with a tentative D call TRBD1 (7 bases). The length of the CDR3 is 15 residues. V was pared by 5 bases and J by 9 bases, with 20 bases between. Germline assignment: CDR1 SSHAT and CDR2 FNYEAQ (reference sequence). This CDR3 reads CASSINPGGTSEQFF. The CDR3 region has the DNA TGTGCCAGCAGCATTAACCCAGGGGGGACAAGTGAGCAGTTCTTC.

The chain combines TRBV5-1 with TRBJ2-2; TRBD2 matches 11 bases. Per germline, CDR1 SGHRS and CDR2 YFSETQ. V lost 3 bases, J lost 6 bases, and 7 bases stayed unmatched. The length of the CDR3 is 16 residues. CDR3 protein: CASSSGTSGLSGELFF. The DNA of the CDR3 is TGCGCCAGCAGCTCCGGGACTAGCGGTTTGTCCGGGGAGCTGTTTTTT.

There are many counts of this clonotype. The rearrangement links TRBV27 to TRBJ2-7; 9 nucleotides agree with TRBD2. Germline CDR1 reads MNHEY; CDR2 reads SMNVEV (reference sequence). This CDR3 comprises 16 residues. The ends lost 3 bases at V and 4 bases at J; junction bases unmatched: 10. Written as DNA, the CDR3 is TGTGCCAGCAGTTTCGGCGTGGGCGGGGGGGCGTACGAGCAGTACTTC. The encoded protein is CASSFGVGGGAYEQYF.

The chain has TRBV7-2 and TRBJ2-1; either TRBD1 or TRBD2 may fit D (5 bases each). Trimming left V 2 bases short and J 13 bases short, with 9 bases between. Germline CDR1 is SGHTA and CDR2 is FQGNSA. The CDR3 length is 11 residues. CDR3 bases: TGTGCCAGCAGCTTAATGGGACCCCAGTTCTTC. This encodes CASSLMGPQFF.

This clonotype turned up a few times. This sequence joins TRBV7-2 and TRBJ2-1, with TRBD1 identical over 8 bases. Germline values: CDR1 SGHTA, CDR2 FQGNSA. The CDR3 has 15 amino acids. V lost 4 bases to trimming and J lost 15 bases; unmatched junction nucleotides: 17. CDR3 DNA: TGTGCCAGCAGCTCCCAGGTGGGACAGGATAAAATTGGGTTCTTC. This translates into CASSSQVGQDKIGFF.

The chain carries TRBV18 and TRBJ2-5; TRBD1 might be the D (6 bases). V was trimmed by 1 base and J by 2 bases, leaving 11 bases between them. CDR1 is KGHSH, CDR2 LQKENI, per germline. The CDR3 has 15 amino acids. The CDR3 DNA reads TGTGCCAGCTCACCACAATCAGGGGCGCAAGAGACCCAGTACTTC. Translating gives CASSPQSGAQETQYF.

The chain is built from TRBV29-1 and TRBJ1-6; D is undetermined. This CDR3 has 16 residues. Germline V lookup: CDR1 SQVTM, CDR2 ANQGSEA. V lost 4 bases to trimming and J lost 3 bases, with 16 bases between them. CDR3 in DNA: TGCAGCGTTGCCCGCCTAGGACGTTTCTATAATTCACCCCTCCACTTT. This translates into CSVARLGRFYNSPLHF.

There are many counts of this clonotype. The chain recombines TRBV7-8 with TRBJ2-1; 8 nucleotides align to TRBD1. This CDR3 region has 16 residues. Germline trimming cut 1 base from V and 4 bases from J; bases unmatched to any gene: 6. The germline CDR1 and CDR2 sequences are SGHVS and FQNEAQ. This CDR3 is CASSLVRGRPYNEQFF. CDR3 nucleotides: TGTGCCAGCAGCTTAGTCAGGGGGCGGCCTTACAATGAGCAGTTCTTC. The variable domain in full, with the rest retrieved from reference TRBV7-8 and TRBJ2-1, is GAGVSQSPRYKVAKRGQDVALRCDPISGHVSLFWYQQALGQGPEFLTYFQNEAQLDKSGLPSDRFFAERPEGSVSTLKIQRTQQEDSAVYLCASSLVRGRPYNEQFFGPGTRLTVL.

This clonotype showed up just a few times. The chain joins TRBV12-3 or TRBV12-4 to TRBJ2-7, with D possibly being TRBD1 (7 bases). Trimming shortened V by 6 bases and J by 0 bases, and 12 bases separated the two germline ends. This CDR3 region has 14 residues. This CDR3 is CASRSGDSSYEQYF. The CDR3 DNA is TGTGCCAGCAGATCGGGGGACAGCTCCTACGAGCAGTACTTC.

The chain is built from TRBV20-1 and TRBJ2-7, with TRBD2 identical over 12 bases. J gave up 0 bases and V 5 bases, and 8 bases lay outside the gene matches. The CDR3 runs to 16 residues. CDR1 and CDR2 from the germline V gene are DFQATT and SNEGSKA (reference sequence). CDR3 region: CSARPRLAGASYEQYV. CDR3 nucleotides: TGCAGTGCTCGTCCACGACTAGCGGGGGCCTCCTACGAGCAGTACGTC.

The sample holds a few counts of this clonotype. CDR3 in amino acids: CASSLDRAGNIQYF. As DNA, the CDR3 is TGCGCCAGCAGCTTGGACAGGGCGGGAAACATTCAGTACTTC. V usage is TRBV5-1 and J usage is TRBJ2-4, with D perhaps TRBD1 (6 bases). This CDR3 has 14 residues. The germline gives CDR1 SGHRS, CDR2 YFSETQ. The V gene lost 0 bases and the J gene lost 6 bases, with 10 bases spanning the gap. The whole variable domain, filled in from reference TRBV5-1 and TRBJ2-4, reads KAGVTQTPRYLIKTRGQQVTLSCSPISGHRSVSWYQQTPGQGLQFLFEYFSETQRNKGNFPGRFSGRQFSNSRSEMNVSTLELGDSALYLCASSLDRAGNIQYFGAGTRLSVL.

This sequence joins TRBV12-3 or TRBV12-4 and TRBJ1-5; D is unresolved. V was cut by 7 bases and J by 7 bases, with 11 bases left in between. The CDR3 is 12 amino acids. The CDR3 DNA reads TGTGCCAGCACCCTGGTCGGCCAGCCCCAGCATTTT. Amino acids: CASTLVGQPQHF.

This clonotype was seen only a few times. This rearrangement joins TRBV6-6 to TRBJ1-2; D possibly corresponds to TRBD1 (5 bases). V was pared by 7 bases and J by 3 bases, with 15 bases between. Germline CDR1 and CDR2: MNHNY and SVGAGI (reference sequence). This CDR3 spans 14 amino acids. The CDR3 nucleotides are TGTGCCAGCATTCAAAGGGACCGCGACTATGGCTACACCTTC. Residues: CASIQRDRDYGYTF.

This clonotype was seen ten or more times. This sequence joins TRBV15 and TRBJ2-3, with D unclear. The CDR3 totals 11 residues. The ends were cut back, 5 bases at V and 4 bases at J, with 4 bases in the middle. Germline CDR1 LNHNV, CDR2 YYDKDF (reference sequence). CDR3 protein: CATSSADTQYF. The CDR3 DNA is TGTGCCACCAGCTCGGCAGATACGCAGTATTTT.

This clonotype occurred a few times. This chain links TRBV6-5 with TRBJ2-1; D may correspond to TRBD1 or TRBD2 (6 bases each). This CDR3 has 14 amino acids. Germline loops: CDR1 MNHEY, CDR2 SVGAGI. Trimming took off 6 bases at V and 5 bases at J, with 14 bases between the two ends. CDR3 DNA: TGTGCCAGCAGCGGGGGCGGATTCCACAATGAGCAGTTCTTC. It specifies CASSGGGFHNEQFF.

The sample holds many counts of this clonotype. The rearrangement uses TRBV29-1 and TRBJ2-4, with 7 positions matching TRBD1. V shed 6 bases, J shed 0 bases, and the junction held 11 bases outside the gene matches. The V gene's germline CDR1 is SQVTM and CDR2 ANQGSEA. This CDR3 has 16 amino acids. The CDR3 DNA reads as TGCAGCGTCGCCCCACAGGGGACGCTAGCCAAAAACATTCAGTACTTC. Translated: CSVAPQGTLAKNIQYF. Based on the CDR3 plus reference TRBV29-1 and TRBJ2-4, the full variable domain is SAVISQKPSRDICQRGTSLTIQCQVDSQVTMMFWYRQQPGQSLTLIATANQGSEATYESGFVIDKFPISRPNLTFSTLTVSNMSPEDSSIYLCSVAPQGTLAKNIQYFGAGTRLSVL.

This clonotype was recorded a few times. The V gene is TRBV6-5, the J gene TRBJ1-2, with TRBD1 matching over 9 bases. CDR1 is MNHEY and CDR2 is SVGAGI in the germline V gene. The CDR3 is 15 residues long. The V segment lost 4 bases and the J segment 6 bases; nucleotides outside the gene matches: 9. The CDR3 is CASSSLSGQGNGYTF. The CDR3 DNA follows: TGTGCCAGCAGTTCCCTTTCAGGACAGGGGAATGGCTACACCTTC.

The chain employs TRBV9 and TRBJ2-2; TRBD2 might be the D (6 bases). Germline assignment: CDR1 SGDLS and CDR2 YYNGEE. This CDR3 contains 14 residues. V shed 5 bases and J shed 5 bases, with 13 bases lying between them. CDR3 amino acids: CASRRNAGTGELFF. In DNA form, the CDR3 reads TGTGCCAGCAGGCGTAACGCGGGGACCGGGGAGCTGTTTTTT.

The chain employs TRBV10-3 and TRBJ2-3; 8 bases match TRBD2. This CDR3 contains 13 residues. In germline, CDR1 is ENHRY, CDR2 SYGVKD. V was pared by 10 bases and J by 6 bases, with 9 bases of the junction left unmatched. The CDR3 is CATSNSGKDTQYF. The CDR3 bases are TGTGCCACGAGCAATAGCGGGAAGGATACGCAGTATTTT.

This clonotype was observed many times. The rearrangement uses TRBV5-1 and TRBJ2-2; 8 bases are shared with TRBD1. In germline, CDR1 is SGHRS, CDR2 YFSETQ. CDR3 size: 14 residues. After removal of 6 bases from V and 1 base from J, the junction contained 2 bases not matched to a gene. CDR3: CASKGQGNTGELFF. As DNA, the CDR3 is TGCGCCAGCAAAGGACAGGGGAACACCGGGGAGCTGTTTTTT.